These 31 T cell receptor beta chains came from one sample sequenced in a study of T-cell reconstitution after alpha-beta-depleted transplantation in children. TCRbeta library preparation incorporated unique molecular identifiers. Each CDR3 protein gets one entry after TCRdb re-called the PCR reads with MiXCR. This sample carries 350,000 to 500,000 distinct CDR3 sequences, over 40% of them seen once, and the ten largest clones take 27%. The sequencing here drew on PBMCs, taken before TCRalphabeta/CD19-depleted stem cell transplant. The receptors originated from a girl aged 2 to 9 with aplastic anemia, due to receive a stem cell transplant.

This clonotype has ten or more counts. The CDR3 sequence: CASSSVQGGTQYF. The CDR3 DNA sequence: TGTGCCAGCAGTTCTGTCCAGGGAGGCACCCAGTACTTC. The chain uses TRBV12-3 or TRBV12-4 and TRBJ2-5; the D gene is possibly TRBD2 (6 bases). The V and J ends lost 4 bases and 8 bases respectively, with 14 bases between them. The CDR3 extends over 13 amino acids.

The chain recombines TRBV27 with TRBJ1-1; D remains unclear. The CDR3 extends over 15 amino acids. Germline assignment: CDR1 MNHEY and CDR2 SMNVEV (reference sequence). Between the trimmed V and J ends, which lost 5 bases and 6 bases, there was a span of 19 bases. DNA for the CDR3: TGTGCCAGCAGTCTCCTAGCGGGCCCCGGCGCTGAAGCTTTCTTT. It specifies CASSLLAGPGAEAFF.

The rearrangement links TRBV20-1 to TRBJ2-7; no reliable D call. CDR1 DFQATT and CDR2 SNEGSKA come from the germline V gene (reference sequence). The CDR3 runs 12 residues. The V gene lost 4 bases and the J gene lost 2 bases, with 9 bases spanning the gap. CDR3 amino acids: CSAKPSTYEQYF. The CDR3 nucleotides read TGCAGTGCTAAGCCCAGTACCTACGAGCAGTACTTC.

CDR3 in amino acids: CASSFLTDQETQYF. In DNA, the CDR3 is TGTGCCAGCAGTTTCCTCACCGACCAAGAGACCCAGTACTTC. This chain uses TRBV12-3 or TRBV12-4 with TRBJ2-5; D uncertain. V was clipped by 3 bases and J by 0 bases, with 8 bases between them. CDR3 length: 14 residues.

The V and J genes are TRBV20-1 and TRBJ2-7, with D tentatively TRBD2 (5 bases). Germline V CDR1 and CDR2: DFQATT, SNEGSKA (reference sequence). V was trimmed by 7 bases and J by 3 bases, leaving 22 bases between them. This CDR3 is 15 amino acids long. The CDR3 region is CSGRAKLAPYYEQYF. The CDR3 region has the DNA TGCAGTGGTAGGGCCAAGCTAGCTCCATACTACGAGCAGTACTTC.

Of note for this clonotype: Mismatch with germline at one junction end may stem from a read error. V and J are TRBV7-3 and TRBJ2-3; 8 nucleotides agree with TRBD1. The CDR3 has 14 amino acids. CDR1 is SGHTA, CDR2 FQGTGA, per germline. CDR3 bases: TGTGCCAGCAGCTTTGACAGGGGAGCAGATACGCATTATTTT. Its protein product is CASSFDRGADTHYF.

The sample holds a few counts of this clonotype. The chain joins TRBV7-2 to TRBJ2-2, with 7 positions matching TRBD2. This CDR3 is 16 amino acids long. Trimming took 5 bases from V and 1 from J; bases not matched to a gene: 7. Germline assignment: CDR1 SGHTA and CDR2 FQGNSA. As DNA, the CDR3 is TGTGCCAGCAGCCTGACTAGCTCTTGGAACACCGGGGAGCTGTTTTTT. This translates into CASSLTSSWNTGELFF.

This clonotype was observed a handful of times. The chain carries TRBV18 and TRBJ2-3, with D possibly TRBD2 on 5 matching bases. The V gene lost 3 bases and the J gene lost 3 bases, with 10 bases spanning the gap. Germline assignment: CDR1 KGHSH and CDR2 LQKENI. This CDR3 contains 14 residues. In nucleotides, the CDR3 is TGTGCCAGCTCACCCTCAGCGGTGACAGATACGCAGTATTTT. This gives the protein CASSPSAVTDTQYF.

This clonotype was counted once. The genes are TRBV15 and TRBJ1-1; D not resolved. This CDR3 comprises 14 residues. The germline CDR1 and CDR2 sequences are LNHNV and YYDKDF (reference sequence). Between the trimmed V and J ends, which lost 0 bases and 8 bases, there was a span of 13 bases. The CDR3 spells CATSRDSIAPEAFF. The CDR3 region has the DNA TGTGCCACCAGCAGAGATTCCATCGCCCCGGAAGCTTTCTTT.

This clonotype was picked up one time. One base away lies a much larger clone, so this may be a sequencing read error. This rearrangement joins TRBV28 to TRBJ2-4; 9 nucleotides line up with TRBD2. CDR3 length: 15 amino acids. The germline V gene has CDR1 MDHEN and CDR2 SYDVKM. The CDR3 loop is CACSPSGRAKNIQYF. In DNA, the CDR3 is TGTGCCTGCAGCCCAAGCGGGAGGGCCAAAAACATTCAGTACTTC.

This clonotype was counted at least ten times. The rearrangement uses TRBV20-1 and TRBJ2-1; D possibly corresponds to TRBD2 (6 bases). This CDR3 region has 13 residues. The V end was cut by 1 base, the J end by 5 bases, with 9 bases between. CDR1 and CDR2 from the germline V gene are DFQATT and SNEGSKA (reference sequence). This CDR3 reads CSARVKRDNEQFF. The DNA of the CDR3 is TGCAGTGCTAGAGTCAAGCGGGACAATGAGCAGTTCTTC.

The rearrangement joins TRBV4-2 to TRBJ2-7, with a possible D match to TRBD2 (6 bases). V was clipped by 0 bases and J by 1 base, with 7 bases between them. Germline assignment: CDR1 LGHNA and CDR2 YNFKEQ. The CDR3 consists of 14 residues. CDR3 DNA sequence: TGTGCCAGCAGCCAAGAACTAGCTTCCTACGAGCAGTACTTC. This encodes CASSQELASYEQYF.

The V and J genes are TRBV29-1 and TRBJ1-2; TRBD1 agrees at 7 bases. CDR1 and CDR2 (germline): SQVTM, ANQGSEA. V dropped 6 bases and J dropped 4; count of bases not matched to a gene: 20. The CDR3 spans 17 residues. The chain's CDR3 is CSVPNPSFWDRVYGYTF. Here the CDR3 DNA reads TGCAGCGTACCAAACCCTTCTTTTTGGGACAGAGTCTATGGCTACACCTTC. Variable domain in full (rest from reference TRBV29-1 and TRBJ1-2): SAVISQKPSRDICQRGTSLTIQCQVDSQVTMMFWYRQQPGQSLTLIATANQGSEATYESGFVIDKFPISRPNLTFSTLTVSNMSPEDSSIYLCSVPNPSFWDRVYGYTFGSGTRLTVV.

The rearrangement joins TRBV5-1 to TRBJ2-3, with D possibly TRBD2 on 5 matching bases. CDR3 length equals 14 residues. Germline assignment: CDR1 SGHRS and CDR2 YFSETQ. V dropped 4 bases and J dropped 2 bases, with 11 bases sitting between them. The CDR3 DNA reads as TGCGCCAGCAGCCTAGCATCACCCACAGATACGCAGTATTTT. This translates into CASSLASPTDTQYF.

The chain joins TRBV5-1 to TRBJ2-1; 12 bases line up with TRBD2. V shed 4 bases, J shed 9 bases, and the junction held 14 bases outside the gene matches. The CDR3 loop spans 17 amino acids. Germline-derived CDR1 and CDR2 are SGHRS and YFSETQ. CDR3 loop: CASSHGLAGPGRGEQFF. CDR3 nucleotide sequence: TGCGCCAGCAGCCATGGACTAGCGGGACCTGGAAGGGGTGAGCAGTTCTTC.

The CDR3 DNA reads as TGCAGTGCTGAGATCTACGAGCAGTACTTC. Translating it yields CSAEIYEQYF. The chain links TRBV20-1 to TRBJ2-7; no clear D gene. Germline CDR1 is DFQATT and CDR2 is SNEGSKA (reference sequence). This CDR3 has 10 residues. V was shortened by 5 bases and J by 3 bases, with 5 bases between the two germline ends.

The table lists this clonotype with a few counts. The rearrangement links TRBV6-6 to TRBJ1-1; D gene uncertain. CDR1 MNHNY and CDR2 SVGAGI come from the germline V gene (reference sequence). This CDR3 spans 10 amino acids. V dropped 4 bases and J dropped 12 bases, with 9 bases sitting between them. CDR3 DNA: TGTGCCAGCAGTTTTCGATTAACTTTCTTT. Protein: CASSFRLTFF.

J is TRBJ1-6 and V is TRBV20-1; weak D call: TRBD1 (6 bases). The V end lost 0 bases, the J end lost 7 bases, and 16 bases lay between the germline ends. Germline values: CDR1 DFQATT, CDR2 SNEGSKA (reference sequence). The CDR3 length is 16 residues. The CDR3 DNA follows: TGCAGTGCTAGAGATCGGGATGGGGGCCTCAATTCACCCCTCCACTTT. It encodes CSARDRDGGLNSPLHF.

This clonotype was counted ten times or more. CDR3 protein: CSIGWGGRRDTQYF. The CDR3 DNA reads TGCAGCATAGGCTGGGGTGGGAGAAGAGATACGCAGTATTTT. V and J are TRBV29-1 and TRBJ2-3; possible D gene TRBD2, 5 bases. The CDR3 is 14 amino acids. Trimming removed 8 bases at V and 5 bases at J, with 20 bases between. Germline CDR1 and CDR2: SQVTM and ANQGSEA.

This chain uses TRBV4-1 with TRBJ2-1; D is possibly TRBD2 (7 bases). Deletions cut 5 bases from V and 4 bases from J, with 18 bases between. The CDR3 totals 16 residues. Germline lookup yields CDR1 MGHRA and CDR2 YSYEKL. The CDR3 spells CASSSIRAGAYNEQFF. The CDR3 region has the DNA TGCGCCAGCAGCTCGATCCGGGCGGGGGCTTACAATGAGCAGTTCTTC.

This clonotype appeared a few times. V and J are TRBV3-1 and TRBJ1-2; D gene unclear. Per germline, CDR1 LGHDT and CDR2 YNNKEL (reference sequence). Trimming shortened V by 1 base and J by 6 bases, and 3 bases separated the two germline ends. The CDR3 extends over 11 amino acids. The CDR3 is CASSQVDGYTF. The CDR3 coding sequence is TGTGCCAGCAGCCAAGTGGATGGCTACACCTTC.

V usage is TRBV6-5 and J usage is TRBJ1-1; D remains unclear. This CDR3 region has 14 residues. Germline V lookup: CDR1 MNHEY, CDR2 SVGAGI. V lost 2 bases, J lost 4 bases, and 11 bases lay in between. CDR3 amino acids: CASSYGVLGTEAFF. CDR3 nucleotides: TGTGCCAGCAGTTACGGGGTTTTGGGCACTGAAGCTTTCTTT.

A few counts support this clonotype. The rearrangement uses TRBV27 and TRBJ1-4; D may be TRBD1 (5 bases). The CDR3 consists of 13 residues. Per germline, CDR1 MNHEY and CDR2 SMNVEV (reference sequence). The V end was cut by 2 bases, the J end by 7 bases, with 8 bases between. The CDR3 DNA sequence: TGTGCCAGCAGTTTAGAAGGGGTTGAAAAACTGTTTTTT. It specifies CASSLEGVEKLFF.

V is TRBV9 and J is TRBJ1-6; D remains unclear. V shed 5 bases and J shed 6 bases, with 6 bases lying between them. The CDR3 contains 12 residues. Germline CDR1 is SGDLS and CDR2 is YYNGEE. CDR3 in amino acids: CASSESNSPLHF. The CDR3 nucleotides read TGTGCCAGCAGTGAGAGTAATTCACCCCTCCACTTT.

This clonotype was detected a few times. The chain carries TRBV2 and TRBJ2-7, with 13 bases that match TRBD2. J lost 0 bases, V lost 5 bases, and 7 bases had no gene match. From germline, CDR1 is SNHLY and CDR2 FYNNEI. The CDR3 is 17 residues long. This CDR3 is CASSFPGTSGISYEQYF. Here the CDR3 DNA reads TGTGCCAGCAGTTTTCCCGGGACTAGCGGGATCTCCTACGAGCAGTACTTC.

This clonotype was picked up a small number of times. V and J are TRBV12-3 or TRBV12-4 and TRBJ2-1; a weak D match, TRBD2 (6 bases). The V gene lost 6 bases and the J gene lost 0 bases, with 18 bases spanning the gap. The CDR3 has 17 amino acids. The CDR3 protein is CASSPNGRRGSYNEQFF. In DNA, the CDR3 is TGTGCCAGCAGCCCGAACGGGAGACGGGGCTCCTACAATGAGCAGTTCTTC.

Only a few counts were recorded for this clonotype. This sequence joins TRBV20-1 and TRBJ2-7, with 16 positions matching TRBD2. The J segment lost 2 bases and the V segment lost 7 bases, leaving 14 bases of the junction unmatched. Per germline, CDR1 DFQATT and CDR2 SNEGSKA (reference sequence). CDR3 length: 18 residues. The DNA of the CDR3 is TGCAGTGTCCAACCCGGGACTAGCGGGGGGGCGAGAACCTACGAGCAGTACTTC. Amino acids: CSVQPGTSGGARTYEQYF.

The chain employs TRBV7-6 and TRBJ2-2; the match to TRBD1 covers 7 bases. V lost 2 bases to trimming and J lost 7 bases; unmatched junction nucleotides: 31. The CDR3 covers 23 residues. Germline CDR1 and CDR2: SGHVS and FNYEAQ. The CDR3 is CASSLNSLTPPMNQDRVGGELFF. DNA of the CDR3: TGTGCCAGCAGCTTAAACAGCCTTACCCCCCCCATGAACCAAGACAGGGTGGGCGGGGAGCTGTTTTTT.

This clonotype was counted between two and nine times. The junction departs from the called germline gene at one end, perhaps through a read error. V gene TRBV14 combines with J gene TRBJ2-7, with D tentatively TRBD1 or TRBD2 (7 bases each). The CDR3 extends over 15 amino acids. CDR1 is SGHDN, CDR2 FVKESK, per germline. The CDR3 loop is CASNQAGTAIYEQYF. The CDR3 bases are TGTGCCAGCAACCAAGCGGGGACAGCGATCTACGAGCAGTACTTC. Full variable domain (rest looked up from reference TRBV14 and TRBJ2-7): EAGVTQFPSHSVIEKGQTVTLRCDPISGHDNLYWYRRVMGKEIKFLLHFVKESKQDESGMPNNRFLAERTGGTYSTLKVQPAELEDSGVYFCASNQAGTAIYEQYFGPGTRLTVT.

The chain carries TRBV5-1 and TRBJ2-7; 10 nucleotides align to TRBD2. Germline V gives CDR1 SGHRS, CDR2 YFSETQ. J gave up 3 bases and V 2 bases, and 11 bases lay outside the gene matches. This CDR3 is 17 amino acids long. The CDR3 coding sequence is TGCGCCAGCAGCTTCCAGGATAGCGGGAGGTTGGTCTACGAGCAGTACTTC. It is translated as CASSFQDSGRLVYEQYF.

This clonotype was seen a handful of times. The rearrangement links TRBV7-2 to TRBJ2-2, with TRBD2 identical over 12 bases. The CDR3 consists of 17 residues. Germline values: CDR1 SGHTA, CDR2 FQGNSA. V trimming: 0 bases; J trimming: 5 bases; junction bases outside the gene matches: 4. CDR3 sequence: CASSLALAGGRTGELFF. CDR3 coding DNA: TGTGCCAGCAGCTTAGCGCTAGCGGGAGGGAGGACCGGGGAGCTGTTTTTT.